The present T cell receptor (beta chain) was sequenced within a study of blood T cell repertoires in COVID-19. Study in general: The United States, Italy and Spain were the sources of the acute and convalescent COVID-19 samples.

TCRdb's table, derived via immunoSEQ multiplex PCR, lists solely in-frame clones and lacks some. This repertoire shows about 220,000 clones, roughly 80% found once; its top ten account for around 5%. CDR3 length equals 15 residues. CDR1 is MNHEY, CDR2 SVGAGI, per germline. V dropped 0 bases and J dropped 1 base, with 9 bases sitting between them. The rearrangement uses TRBV6-5 and TRBJ1-2; no clear D. The source of this sequence is a woman in her 70s with acute or convalescent COVID-19. Sequencing was carried out using peripheral blood. The DNA of the CDR3 is TGTGCCAGCAGTTACTCGGGCAGTCTTAACTATGGCTACACCTTC. Encoded protein: CASSYSGSLNYGYTF.